This T cell receptor beta chain was sequenced in a study of CD8+CD57+ T cells in acquired aplastic anemia. Whole-study findings and limits: Both patients and controls carried the same twenty-nine CD8+ CDR3 sequences.

About this clonotype itself: Its antigen remains unidentified.

Genomic DNA provided the template from which TCR beta VDJ and CDR3 profiles were obtained. MiXCR, applied by TCRdb to the reads, yields one record per CDR3 protein. The sample lists approximately 98,000 distinct CDR3 sequences, around 49% occurring once. Sequences were obtained from sorted CD4+, CD8+, or CD8+CD57+ T cells (not recorded which) from PBMCs. The TCR was taken from a human donor in good health, serving as a control.

The CDR3 sequence: CSVEDPRMNTEAFF. CDR3 DNA: TGCAGCGTTGAAGATCCAAGGATGAACACTGAAGCTTTCTTT. V usage is TRBV29-1 and J usage is TRBJ1-1; D is ambiguous. With 0 bases removed from V and 0 bases from J, the gap between germline ends came to 8 bases. Germline V CDR1 and CDR2: SQVTM, ANQGSEA. The CDR3 totals 14 residues.